This T cell receptor beta chain comes out of a study of naive and memory T cell subsets. An equimolar mix of two oligonucleotides served as the beta constant-region primer for TRBC1 and TRBC2. One entry per CDR3 protein results from TCRdb running MiXCR on the UMI-ligation and nested PCR reads. The table lists 150,000 or so distinct CDR3 sequences, approximately 17% of them singletons. This clonotype has only a few counts. Its antigen remains unknown. Findings of the study overall: In naive cells, over 95% of TCR sequences were seen only once.

The sequenced sample was naive CD4+ T cells from blood. This TCR derives from a human donor in good health.

The CDR3 nucleotides read TGTGCCAGCAGCGTAGCGGTTGAATACAATGAGCAGTTCTTC. This gives the protein CASSVAVEYNEQFF. The chain employs TRBV9 and TRBJ2-1; no clear D. The V gene lost 0 bases and the J gene lost 4 bases, with 8 bases spanning the gap. This CDR3 is 14 amino acids long. Germline V gene lookup returns CDR1 SGDLS and CDR2 YYNGEE.